This TCR beta chain was retrieved from a study of T cells in Graves' hyperthyroidism and ophthalmopathy (dated by TCRdb to the late 2010s). As for the study more broadly: Peripheral blood was collected at initial diagnosis, before any treatment. TCR Vbeta CDR3 sequencing of 130 to 150 peripheral blood samples (approximately 44 ophthalmopathy, 75 to 85 hyperthyroidism and around 17 progressor patients) is reported in the paper. Prospective prediction of ophthalmopathy was tested in an independent validation cohort consisting of fewer than 20 hyperthyroidism patients and some 17 patients who later progressed to ophthalmopathy. For training and testing, the 100 or so patients in the discovery cohort were randomly divided in a 7:3 ratio. Following sampling, methimazole starting at 30 mg daily was given to hyperthyroidism patients, and high-dose intravenous methylprednisolone was given to ophthalmopathy patients. A discovery cohort of roughly 100 patients, 43 with Graves' ophthalmopathy and more than 55 with stable Graves' hyperthyroidism, was used to find distinguishing TCR V-J signatures. In addition, the study compared T-cell repertoires in thyroid tissue and in blood from roughly 6 Graves' hyperthyroidism patients. Broader findings and caveats from the paper: In validation, progression to ophthalmopathy was predicted by the model with 70% to 71% sensitivity and approximately 78% specificity, a median of about 6.4 months before onset. Blood samples also contained most of the expanded thyroid clonotypes (frequency above 0.001), which suggests that blood repertoires may reflect thyroid immune responses. No statistical method was used to set the sample size in advance, and investigators knew the group allocation. Ophthalmopathy was separated from stable hyperthyroidism by a 13 V-J signature model, with roughly 88% sensitivity and 81% to 82% specificity obtained in cross-validation and 80%/75% obtained in testing.

The TCR beta CDR3 regions were amplified from RNA transcripts. A first-round RT-PCR of the TCR CDR3 used the HTBI primer set with the Qiagen OneStep RT-PCR kit. The libraries were constructed in a second round of multiplex PCR and then size-selected and purified. Libraries were sequenced paired-end with 100 bp reads on an Illumina HiSeq2000. The paper's processing steps were these. Raw data were processed with SOAPnuke, discarding reads with adapters, uncalled bases, mean Phred below 15, or no exact constant-primer or identifier match. COPE v1.2.5 was used to merge high-quality paired reads, and clonotypes were defined as unique nucleotide sequences. MiTCR v1.1 was used to align clonotypes to the IMGT TRBV, TRBD and TRBJ reference segments. Analysis was restricted to V-J combinations with a frequency above 0.0001, which covered 98% to 99.2% of repertoires. A TCS score was defined as the ratio between F50 (clonal expansion) and ExV (chaos), using BLOSUM62-based TCRdist between CDR3 peptides within each V-J. Welch's t-statistics and random forest reduced roughly 530 V-J features to 10 to 15, which were used in a naive Bayes classifier (R e1071). TCRdb reanalyzed the raw reads on its own, using fastp at Q25 for trimming and MiXCR for clone calling, and kept in-frame beta chains. Every CDR3 protein is listed once, alongside the most common genes and DNA of its rows. V and J calls and clone size were set by TCRdb, not the authors. The sample table shows 700,000 or so distinct CDR3 sequences, and about a sixth are seen once. The ten most abundant clones make up about 8.4% of the sample.

Its CDR3 holds 15 amino acids, cysteine through phenylalanine. The only DNA kept is the CDR3, 45 bases in frame from the first base. According to the germline V gene, CDR1 reads SGHVS and CDR2 reads FQNEAQ. V and J lose 5 bases and 0 bases, and a span of 11 bases separates them. Stable Graves' hyperthyroidism was defined as no progression to ophthalmopathy during 18 months of follow-up. Hyperthyroidism patients were newly diagnosed, had a disease duration of under 2 months, and were aged 18 to 65 years. Any patient with an uncontrolled infection, another autoimmune disease, pregnancy or lactation was excluded. Clinical symptoms, serum thyroxine and TRAb, thyroid ultrasound, and orbital computed tomography formed the basis for the diagnoses. PBMCs were separated from roughly 10 ml of fresh peripheral blood using Ficoll-Paque density gradient centrifugation. Trizol reagent was used to extract total RNA, and RNA quality was then checked on an Agilent 2100 Bioanalyzer.

Details on this clonotype: Its recognized antigen is unknown. Base qualities are not recorded, but no much larger clone differs from it by a single base.

This clonotype originated in a man aged 18 to 35 with Graves' hyperthyroidism. The sequenced sample was blood. In this chain, TRBV7-8 is recombined with TRBJ1-3, with the D gene uncertain. The CDR3 reads CASSRDRASGNTIYF. The DNA sequence is TGTGCCAGCAGCCGCGATCGGGCCTCTGGAAACACCATATATTTT.